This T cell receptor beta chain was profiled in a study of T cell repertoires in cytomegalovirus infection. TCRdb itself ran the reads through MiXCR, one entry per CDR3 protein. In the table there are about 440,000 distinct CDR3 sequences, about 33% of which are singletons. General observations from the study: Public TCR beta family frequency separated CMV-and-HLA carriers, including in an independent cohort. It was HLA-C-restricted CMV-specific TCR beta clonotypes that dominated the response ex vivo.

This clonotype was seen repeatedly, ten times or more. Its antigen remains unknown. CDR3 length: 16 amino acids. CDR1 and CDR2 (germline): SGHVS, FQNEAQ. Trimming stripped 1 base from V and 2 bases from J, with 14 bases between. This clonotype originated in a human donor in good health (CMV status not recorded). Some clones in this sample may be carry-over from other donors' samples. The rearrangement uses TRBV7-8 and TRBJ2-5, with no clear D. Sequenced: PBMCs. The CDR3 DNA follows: TGTGCCAGCAGCTTAGTCGTTACGGACCTGCAAGAGACCCAGTACTTC. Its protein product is CASSLVVTDLQETQYF.